This T cell receptor (beta chain) was retrieved from a study of shared clonotypes between healthy human individuals (dated by TCRdb to the early 2020s). Context from the whole study: A few men and a couple of women, aged 18 to 49 years, made up the cohort. Per donor, three plates each were used for CD4 naive and CD4 memory, two for CD8 naive, and one for CD8 memory. To estimate repertoire size and how much clonotype sharing occurs between individuals, the study deeply sequenced the blood TCR repertoires of several healthy adults. Libraries were prepared and TCR repertoires were sequenced by different laboratories using diverse techniques, in order to increase sequencing depth and limit assay-specific biases. Per donor, leukapheresis produced somewhere between about 0.8 and 9 billion PBMCs. Broader findings and caveats from the paper: Because the study included a small number of donors, the genetic and exposure-history diversity represented was limited. Clonotypes shared by all four sorted-subset donors showed higher generation probabilities than non-shared clonotypes. Estimated clonotype richness was generally larger for naive than for memory subsets. Only blood was sampled, and tissue TCR repertoires likely differ from those in blood. Even with the large sequencing depth, rarefaction of the sorted-subset datasets indicated that sequencing was incomplete. Across several donors, around 5% of naive CD4, roughly 3.3% of naive CD8, under 2.5% of memory CD4, and under 0.45% of memory CD8 clonotypes were shared. Based on pairwise subsampling, the degree of clonotype sharing among donors was expected to be affected by sequencing depth.

CD8 naive samples were CD45RO-negative cells positively selected for CCR7, giving a CD45RA+CCR7+ population that excluded TemRA cells. Donors were healthy HIV-negative adults with no recently reported acute infections or vaccinations. Every donor was a Caucasian adult living in Nashville, Tennessee, USA. After blood collection by leukapheresis, PBMCs were isolated using Ficoll-Histopaque density gradient centrifugation and then cryopreserved in the vapor phase of liquid nitrogen. Analytical flow cytometry was used to check the purity and quantity of every magnetically sorted T cell population. Genomic DNA was isolated from each sorted fraction and quantified by UV absorbance on a Nanodrop 2000c. Using the deep immunoSEQ assay, multiplex PCR amplified TCR CDR3 regions from genomic DNA. Extracted genomic DNA from each cell subset was distributed evenly across all wells of several immunoSEQ 96-well plates, and each plate was treated as a replicate. For sorted subsets, approximately 210 ng of genomic DNA, equivalent to 25,000 to 30,000 T cell genomes, went into each replicate PCR. The purified libraries were quantified using a Qubit 3.0 fluorometer, sized with a Bioanalyzer 2100, and then quantified again using the KAPA Library Quantification kit. Each immunoSEQ 96-well plate was sequenced on its own single-read 150-cycle Illumina NextSeq 550 flow cell. Per the original workflow: Because the immunoSEQ output held only junctional sequences and lacked quality scores, the filtering could not match the filtering applied to full-length reads. To assign V/J genes and CDR3, sequences were annotated using PyIR, a Python wrapper for IgBLAST v1.9, with IMGT germline references. Any read was removed if the V/J assignment was weak (E-value above 1e-6), the CDR3 was missing, or the read contained stop codons, out-of-frame junctions, or ambiguous translated residues. A V3J clonotype was defined by an identical inferred V gene, J gene, and CDR3 amino acid sequence. Percentage overlap between repertoires was calculated by dividing the number of shared unique clonotypes by the size of the smaller repertoire. Repertoire richness was assessed with RTK rarefaction, the Chao1 estimator, and Recon v2.1 estimates of unobserved clonotypes. For all TCRbeta clonotypes obtained by the gDNA method from a few donors, generation probabilities were computed with OLGA. Sourced from immuneACCESS, this table was stored by TCRdb with only in-frame sequences that have V and J called. A share of the clones is absent; for the studies checked, an unresolved V gene accounts for under half, and the remainder has no known explanation. V and J calls and clone size are those listed in that table; D and trimming were worked out from the DNA. The sample profile shows about 650,000 clones; around 95% of them were found once. The biggest ten clones account for around 0.097% of the sample.

For this clone: No cognate antigen has been identified for it. Base qualities were left out, and no much larger clone turns up one base away.

As encoded in the germline V gene, CDR1 is SGHAT while CDR2 is FQNNGV. V sheds 1 base and J sheds 5 bases, leaving 11 bases between their ends. Inclusive of the bounding cysteine and phenylalanine, the CDR3 is 14 residues long. Only CDR3 DNA remains: 42 bases, in frame from the first base. This clonotype was obtained from a woman in her twenties or thirties in good health. The specimen was naive CD8+ T cells sorted from blood. The sample's cell subset or site label, decoded: CD45RA+CCR7+. The V and J segments used are TRBV11-2 and TRBJ2-5; the D gene is not confidently resolved. The bases read TGTGCCAGCAGCTTAGGCAAATTGCGGGAGACCCAGTACTTC. This sequence encodes CASSLGKLRETQYF.